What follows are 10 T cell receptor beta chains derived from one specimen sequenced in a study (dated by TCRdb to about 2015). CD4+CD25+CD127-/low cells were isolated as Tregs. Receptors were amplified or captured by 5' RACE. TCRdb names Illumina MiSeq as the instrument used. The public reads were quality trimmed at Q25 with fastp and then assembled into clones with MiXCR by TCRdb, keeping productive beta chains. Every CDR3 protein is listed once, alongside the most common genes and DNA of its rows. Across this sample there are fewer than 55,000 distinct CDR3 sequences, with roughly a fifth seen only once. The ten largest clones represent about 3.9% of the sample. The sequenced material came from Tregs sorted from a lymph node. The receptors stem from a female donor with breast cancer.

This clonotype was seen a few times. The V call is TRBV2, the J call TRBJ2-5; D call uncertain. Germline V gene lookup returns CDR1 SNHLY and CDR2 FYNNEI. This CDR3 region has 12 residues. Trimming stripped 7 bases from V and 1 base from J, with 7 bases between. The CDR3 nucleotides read TGTGCCAGCAAGGGCATCCAAGAGACCCAGTACTTC. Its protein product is CASKGIQETQYF.

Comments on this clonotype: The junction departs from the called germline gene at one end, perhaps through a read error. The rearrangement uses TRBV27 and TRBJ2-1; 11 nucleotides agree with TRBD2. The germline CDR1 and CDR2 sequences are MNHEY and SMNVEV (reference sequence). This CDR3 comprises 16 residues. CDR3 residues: CVSSFRGLAAYNEQFF. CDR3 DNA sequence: TGTGTCAGCAGTTTCCGGGGACTAGCGGCCTACAATGAGCAGTTCTTC.

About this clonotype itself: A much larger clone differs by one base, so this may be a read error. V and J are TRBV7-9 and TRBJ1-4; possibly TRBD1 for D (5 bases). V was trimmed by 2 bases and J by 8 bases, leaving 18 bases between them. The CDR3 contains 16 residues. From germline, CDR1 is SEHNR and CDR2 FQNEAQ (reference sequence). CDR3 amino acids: CASSLPRGTGSEKLFF. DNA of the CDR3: TGTGCCAGCAGCTTACCCCGCGGGACGGGAAGCGAAAAACTGTTTTTT.

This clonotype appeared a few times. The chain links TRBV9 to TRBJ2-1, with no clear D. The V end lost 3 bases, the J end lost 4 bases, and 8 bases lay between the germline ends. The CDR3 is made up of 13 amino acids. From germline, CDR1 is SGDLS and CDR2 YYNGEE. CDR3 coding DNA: TGTGCCAGCAGCGCGAACAGATACAATGAGCAGTTCTTC. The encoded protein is CASSANRYNEQFF.

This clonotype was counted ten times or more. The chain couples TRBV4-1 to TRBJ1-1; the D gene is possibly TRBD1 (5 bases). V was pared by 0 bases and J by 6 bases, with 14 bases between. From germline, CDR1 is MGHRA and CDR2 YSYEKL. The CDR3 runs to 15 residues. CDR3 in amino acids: CASSQDSGRGAEAFF. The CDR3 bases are TGCGCCAGCAGCCAAGATTCCGGGCGAGGGGCTGAAGCTTTCTTT.

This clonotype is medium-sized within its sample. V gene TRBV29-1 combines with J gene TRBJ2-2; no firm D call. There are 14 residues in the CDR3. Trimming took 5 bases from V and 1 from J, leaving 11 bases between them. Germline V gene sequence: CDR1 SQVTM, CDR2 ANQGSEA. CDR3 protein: CSVFVAGNTGELFF. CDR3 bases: TGCAGCGTTTTCGTAGCAGGGAACACCGGGGAGCTGTTTTTT.

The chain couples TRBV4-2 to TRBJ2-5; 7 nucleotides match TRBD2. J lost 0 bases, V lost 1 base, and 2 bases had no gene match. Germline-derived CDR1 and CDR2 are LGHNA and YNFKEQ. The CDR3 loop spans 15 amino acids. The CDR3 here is CASSQASGNQETQYF. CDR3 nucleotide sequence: TGTGCCAGCAGCCAAGCTAGCGGAAACCAAGAGACCCAGTACTTC.

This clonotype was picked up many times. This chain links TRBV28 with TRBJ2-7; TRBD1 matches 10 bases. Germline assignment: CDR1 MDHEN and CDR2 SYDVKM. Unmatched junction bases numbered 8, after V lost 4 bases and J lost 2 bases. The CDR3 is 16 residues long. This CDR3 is CASSSAGTGVTYEQYF. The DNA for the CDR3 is TGTGCCAGCAGTTCCGCCGGGACAGGGGTAACCTACGAGCAGTACTTC.

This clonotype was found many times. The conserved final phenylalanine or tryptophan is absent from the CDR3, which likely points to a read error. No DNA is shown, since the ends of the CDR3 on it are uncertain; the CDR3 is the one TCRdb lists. This chain's CDR3 is CASSVGSSGTPFV. The chain recombines TRBV9 with TRBJ2-3; the table's TRBD2 call for D was not verified on the DNA. The CDR3 comprises 13 residues, both ends counted. Germline assignment: CDR1 SGDLS and CDR2 YYNGEE.

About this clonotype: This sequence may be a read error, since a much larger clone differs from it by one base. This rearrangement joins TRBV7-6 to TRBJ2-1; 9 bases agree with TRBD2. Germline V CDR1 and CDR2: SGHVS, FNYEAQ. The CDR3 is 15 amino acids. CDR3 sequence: CAGSSLAGELNEQFF. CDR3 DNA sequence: TGTGCCGGCAGCTCCTTAGCGGGAGAGCTCAATGAGCAGTTCTTC.